These 24 T cell receptor beta chains were all obtained from the same sample, sequenced in a study of post-analysis software for immune sequencing data. Whole-study findings and limits: Roughly 5 TRBV segments (TRBV5-6, TRBV5-1 and TRBV20-1 among them) occurred more frequently in patients than in controls.

Unique molecular identifiers were built into the TCR beta cDNA libraries. In TCRdb, the PCR reads were re-called with MiXCR into one record per CDR3 protein. This sample has hundreds of thousands of distinct CDR3 sequences, with about 32% found just once. Their specific antigens are unknown. Source material: blood. The receptors were sampled from a girl aged 5 to 17 with multiple sclerosis.

The chain uses TRBV18 and TRBJ1-2; no definite D call. The CDR3 is 11 amino acids. Between the trimmed V and J ends, which lost 8 bases and 3 bases, there was a span of 7 bases. Germline V gene lookup returns CDR1 KGHSH and CDR2 LQKENI. The CDR3 spells CASPSYYGYTF. CDR3 in DNA: TGTGCCAGCCCATCTTACTATGGCTACACCTTC.

There are a few counts of this clonotype. The genes are TRBV4-3 and TRBJ2-1; 14 positions match TRBD2. This CDR3 is built from 17 residues. Germline V gives CDR1 LGHNA, CDR2 YSLEER. Trimming cost V 0 bases and J 6 bases; bases outside gene matches: 4. CDR3 coding DNA: TGCGCCAGCAGCCAAGACCGGACTAGCGGGAGGTTCAATGAGCAGTTCTTC. It yields the protein CASSQDRTSGRFNEQFF.

A few counts support this clonotype. V and J are TRBV9 and TRBJ1-1; D gene ambiguous. CDR1 is SGDLS, CDR2 YYNGEE, per germline. V dropped 0 bases and J dropped 12 bases, with 9 bases sitting between them. The CDR3 covers 11 residues. CDR3 bases: TGTGCCAGCAGCGTAGATGACCTCCCTTTCTTT. Its protein product is CASSVDDLPFF.

The gene calls are TRBV7-9 and TRBJ2-7; D not certain. The CDR3 loop spans 14 amino acids. V was clipped by 1 base and J by 5 bases, with 12 bases between them. Germline V CDR1 and CDR2: SEHNR, FQNEAQ (reference sequence). The CDR3 region is CASSLDVGGNEQYF. The CDR3 DNA reads as TGTGCCAGCAGCTTAGACGTGGGTGGGAACGAGCAGTACTTC.

Of note for this clonotype: The CDR3 end shows no conserved phenylalanine or tryptophan, and so a read error is likely. The genes are TRBV20-1 and TRBJ2-5, with 10 bases identical to TRBD2. The CDR3 has 14 residues. In germline, CDR1 is DFQATT, CDR2 SNEGSKA (reference sequence). With V trimmed by 6 bases and J by 5 bases, 9 bases remained unmatched. CDR3 residues: CSAPPGLADETQYL. The DNA of the CDR3 is TGCAGTGCCCCCCCCGGACTAGCGGACGAGACCCAGTACTTA.

This clonotype was seen only a few times. The rearrangement uses TRBV4-1 and TRBJ2-3; D unclear. CDR1 and CDR2 (germline): MGHRA, YSYEKL. The CDR3 has 16 amino acids. The V end lost 1 base, the J end lost 1 base, and 12 bases lay between the germline ends. The chain's CDR3 is CASSQVGPVGTDTQYF. For the CDR3, the DNA is TGCGCCAGCAGCCAAGTCGGCCCCGTGGGCACAGATACGCAGTATTTT.

Ten or more counts support this clonotype. This chain joins TRBV7-8 and TRBJ2-7; 8 bases fit TRBD1. This CDR3 region has 15 residues. With V trimmed by 3 bases and J by 3 bases, 7 bases remained unmatched. Germline loops: CDR1 SGHVS, CDR2 FQNEAQ. The DNA of the CDR3 is TGTGCCAGCAGCTTCCCGGGACAGGCAATCTACGAGCAGTACTTC. Its protein product is CASSFPGQAIYEQYF.

This chain connects TRBV4-1 to TRBJ2-5; maybe TRBD1 (5 bases). Trimming took off 0 bases at V and 2 bases at J, with 10 bases between the two ends. This CDR3 spans 15 amino acids. In germline, CDR1 is MGHRA, CDR2 YSYEKL. The CDR3 is CASSQDLTGQETQYF. For the CDR3, the DNA is TGCGCCAGCAGCCAAGATCTAACAGGTCAAGAGACCCAGTACTTC.

This clonotype has ten or more counts. V is TRBV29-1 and J is TRBJ2-1; 12 bases are a match to TRBD2. Trimming cost V 3 bases and J 8 bases; bases outside gene matches: 8. Germline values: CDR1 SQVTM, CDR2 ANQGSEA. The CDR3 covers 15 residues. CDR3: CSVDGATSGSDEQFF. The DNA for the CDR3 is TGCAGCGTTGACGGCGCGACTAGCGGGAGTGATGAGCAGTTCTTC.

This clonotype was seen just once. This chain connects TRBV10-3 to TRBJ2-1; 10 positions agree with TRBD2. V was pared by 11 bases and J by 7 bases, with 14 bases of the junction left unmatched. This CDR3 is 15 amino acids long. CDR1 is ENHRY, CDR2 SYGVKD, per germline. CDR3 coding DNA: TGTGCCGTCCCCGGGGCGGCTAGCGGGAGAAATGAGCAGTTCTTC. Amino acids: CAVPGAASGRNEQFF.

This clonotype appeared a few times. The chain links TRBV6-1 to TRBJ2-1, with D uncertain. The germline gives CDR1 MNHNS, CDR2 SASEGT. V was pared by 9 bases and J by 4 bases, with 10 bases between. There are 12 residues in the CDR3. CDR3 sequence (DNA): TGTGCCAGTGTCAGAGTGTACAATGAGCAGTTCTTC. Its protein is CASVRVYNEQFF.

This clonotype showed up just a few times. In DNA form, the CDR3 reads TGTGCCAGCAGCCGGGACCCCGGATTAGCCAAAAACATTCAGTACTTC. The encoded protein is CASSRDPGLAKNIQYF. The V and J genes are TRBV7-8 and TRBJ2-4; D is perhaps TRBD1 or TRBD2 (5 bases each). The CDR3 loop spans 16 amino acids. V lost 5 bases to trimming and J lost 0 bases, with 14 bases between them. CDR1 and CDR2 from the germline V gene are SGHVS and FQNEAQ.

CDR3 DNA sequence: TGCGCCAGCAGCCAAGTTGGTGTGGGGCCTCAAGAGACCCAGTACTTC. It encodes CASSQVGVGPQETQYF. V and J are TRBV4-1 and TRBJ2-5; D is possibly TRBD1 (5 bases). V lost 1 base to trimming and J lost 2 bases, with 14 bases between them. CDR1 and CDR2 (germline): MGHRA, YSYEKL. The CDR3 runs to 16 residues.

The chain joins TRBV24-1 to TRBJ2-3, with D tentatively TRBD1 (6 bases). The CDR3 spans 15 residues. Looked up from germline, CDR1 is KGHDR and CDR2 is SFDVKD. With 1 base removed from V and 6 bases from J, the gap between germline ends came to 13 bases. As DNA, the CDR3 is TGTGCCACCAGTGATTTAATCCAGGGGTACGATACGCAGTATTTT. As protein: CATSDLIQGYDTQYF.

This clonotype was seen repeatedly, ten times or more. The V gene is TRBV15, the J gene TRBJ2-1; perhaps D is TRBD1 or TRBD2 (5 bases each). This CDR3 contains 13 residues. The germline V gene encodes CDR1 LNHNV and CDR2 YYDKDF (reference sequence). Trimming stripped 0 bases from V and 10 bases from J, with 10 bases between. CDR3 nucleotide sequence: TGTGCCACCAGCAGAGATCAGGGAGTGGAGCAGTTCTTC. Translating gives CATSRDQGVEQFF.

The chain links TRBV5-1 to TRBJ1-1; 7 bases line up with TRBD1. The CDR3 sequence is 14 residues long. CDR1 is SGHRS and CDR2 is YFSETQ in the germline V gene. With 5 bases clipped from V and 1 base from J, the junction kept 5 bases outside the gene matches. CDR3: CASRQGRENTEAFF. The CDR3 coding sequence is TGCGCCAGCAGACAGGGGCGAGAGAACACTGAAGCTTTCTTT.

CDR3 bases: TGTGCCAGCAGTTTGTTCCTAGCGGGAGACCTCACAGATACGCAGTATTTT. Its translation: CASSLFLAGDLTDTQYF. V and J are TRBV28 and TRBJ2-3; TRBD2 matches at 10 bases. This CDR3 is 17 amino acids long. V gave up 3 bases and J gave up 2 bases; unmatched junction bases: 8. Germline CDR1 MDHEN, CDR2 SYDVKM. Filled out from reference TRBV28 and TRBJ2-3, the complete variable domain reads DVKVTQSSRYLVKRTGEKVFLECVQDMDHENMFWYRQDPGLGLRLIYFSYDVKMKEKGDIPEGYSVSREKKERFSLILESASTNQTSMYLCASSLFLAGDLTDTQYFGPGTRLTVL.

The rearrangement links TRBV29-1 to TRBJ2-1; 16 bases align to TRBD2. CDR3 length equals 19 residues. J lost 2 bases, V lost 4 bases, and 11 bases had no gene match. In germline, CDR1 is SQVTM, CDR2 ANQGSEA. The CDR3 spells CSVGRLGTSGGVTYNEQFF. DNA of the CDR3: TGCAGCGTTGGGCGATTGGGGACTAGCGGGGGGGTGACCTACAATGAGCAGTTCTTC.

This chain uses TRBV20-1 with TRBJ2-7, with D possibly being TRBD1 or TRBD2 (5 bases each). The CDR3 extends over 12 amino acids. CDR1 is DFQATT and CDR2 is SNEGSKA in the germline V gene (reference sequence). The CDR3 here is CGAEGGGTEQYF. Here the CDR3 DNA reads TGCGGAGCCGAGGGTGGTGGGACCGAGCAGTACTTC.

The V call is TRBV20-1, the J call TRBJ2-6; D is possibly TRBD1 (6 bases). The V end lost 3 bases, the J end lost 0 bases, and 21 bases lay between the germline ends. The germline V gene has CDR1 DFQATT and CDR2 SNEGSKA (reference sequence). The CDR3 loop spans 19 amino acids. DNA for the CDR3: TGCAGTGCTAGCGATCCCCTTAAGACAGGCAGCTCTGGGGCCAACGTCCTGACTTTC. Translation gives CSASDPLKTGSSGANVLTF.

This clonotype turned up a few times. This sequence joins TRBV29-1 and TRBJ1-4, with D possibly being TRBD1 (5 bases). Germline CDR1 is SQVTM and CDR2 is ANQGSEA. V dropped 6 bases and J dropped 9 bases, with 17 bases sitting between them. This CDR3 contains 13 residues. CDR3 protein: CSVDIGTAQKLFF. The CDR3 nucleotides read TGCAGCGTAGACATAGGGACCGCGCAAAAACTGTTTTTT.

This clonotype showed up many times. J is TRBJ2-3 and V is TRBV29-1; the match to TRBD2 covers 11 bases. With 7 bases clipped from V and 3 bases from J, the junction kept 9 bases outside the gene matches. The CDR3 has 15 amino acids. Germline CDR1 and CDR2: SQVTM and ANQGSEA. Here the CDR3 reads CSAHTSGSRTDTQYF. The CDR3 DNA sequence: TGCAGCGCCCATACTAGCGGGAGTCGGACAGATACGCAGTATTTT.

This clonotype was seen many times. This chain joins TRBV10-3 and TRBJ2-4, with 14 bases identical to TRBD2. The CDR3 is made up of 19 amino acids. The ends lost 2 bases at V and 0 bases at J; junction bases unmatched: 6. The germline gives CDR1 ENHRY, CDR2 SYGVKD. CDR3 residues: CAISERGLAGVGAKNIQYF. The DNA for the CDR3 is TGTGCCATCAGTGAGAGGGGACTAGCGGGAGTGGGAGCCAAAAACATTCAGTACTTC.

The rearrangement links TRBV7-2 to TRBJ2-5; D assignment may be TRBD1 or TRBD2 (5 bases each). The CDR3 runs to 15 residues. Germline CDR1 reads SGHTA; CDR2 reads FQGNSA. V was shortened by 4 bases and J by 0 bases, with 12 bases between the two germline ends. The CDR3 loop is CASSSGRLYQETQYF. The CDR3 region has the DNA TGTGCCAGCAGCTCGGGGCGGCTGTACCAAGAGACCCAGTACTTC. The full variable domain, completed using reference TRBV7-2 and TRBJ2-5, is GAGVSQSPSNKVTEKGKDVELRCDPISGHTALYWYRQSLGQGLEFLIYFQGNSAPDKSGLPSDRFSAERTGGSVSTLTIQRTQQEDSAVYLCASSSGRLYQETQYFGPGTRLLVL.